One sample yielded the 21 T cell receptor beta chains listed below, sequenced in a study of blood T cell repertoires in COVID-19. Clones were read by immunoSEQ multiplex PCR, and TCRdb kept only the in-frame ones, dropping some. In the table there are about 81,000 clones, roughly 84% of which are singletons. Material: peripheral blood. The receptor set was obtained from a woman aged 70 to 79 with acute or convalescent COVID-19.

The V gene is TRBV15, the J gene TRBJ1-4, with a possible D match to TRBD1 (6 bases). The germline CDR1 and CDR2 sequences are LNHNV and YYDKDF (reference sequence). Trimming removed 5 bases at V and 0 bases at J, with 7 bases between. The CDR3 runs 14 residues. CDR3 protein: CATSAGATNEKLFF. CDR3 DNA sequence: TGTGCCACCAGCGCAGGGGCAACTAATGAAAAACTGTTTTTT.

This chain joins TRBV6-2 or TRBV6-3 and TRBJ2-2, with TRBD2 matching 12 bases. The junction had 8 bases not matched to a gene; V was cut back by 6 bases and J by 6 bases. Germline V CDR1 and CDR2: MNHEY, SVGEGT. The CDR3 contains 16 residues. CDR3 nucleotides: TGTGCCAGCAGCCGACTAGCGGGAGTAGTATCCGGGGAGCTGTTTTTT. Its translation: CASSRLAGVVSGELFF.

The rearrangement uses TRBV27 and TRBJ2-5, with 7 bases identical to TRBD1. The CDR3 loop spans 13 amino acids. Germline V CDR1 and CDR2: MNHEY, SMNVEV (reference sequence). V lost 8 bases, J lost 0 bases, and 3 bases stayed unmatched. CDR3 residues: CASRDRYQETQYF. DNA for the CDR3: TGTGCCAGCCGGGACAGATACCAAGAGACCCAGTACTTC.

V is TRBV10-3 and J is TRBJ1-2; a possible D gene is TRBD1 (5 bases). Germline V gene sequence: CDR1 ENHRY, CDR2 SYGVKD. This CDR3 contains 14 residues. V shed 6 bases and J shed 1 base, with 12 bases lying between them. CDR3 coding DNA: TGTGCCATCAGGCCGTGGGGGGATAACTATGGCTACACCTTC. It translates to CAIRPWGDNYGYTF.

V usage is TRBV4-1 and J usage is TRBJ2-1; a possible D gene is TRBD1 (5 bases). The ends were cut back, 1 base at V and 0 bases at J, with 10 bases in the middle. The CDR3 totals 16 residues. CDR1 and CDR2 from the germline V gene are MGHRA and YSYEKL. The CDR3 is CASSQAGFPSYNEQFF. In DNA, the CDR3 is TGCGCCAGCAGCCAAGCAGGGTTCCCCTCCTACAATGAGCAGTTCTTC.

This clone is a singleton in its sample. The chain has TRBV29-1 and TRBJ1-1, with D perhaps TRBD1 (5 bases). This CDR3 comprises 13 residues. Trimming left V 4 bases short and J 4 bases short, with 13 bases between. Germline V gene data show CDR1 as SQVTM and CDR2 as ANQGSEA. Written as DNA, the CDR3 is TGCAGCGTTGGTCGGGGGATGGGCACTGAAGCTTTCTTT. The encoded protein is CSVGRGMGTEAFF.

The V and J genes are TRBV27 and TRBJ1-5; 7 bases fit TRBD1. V trimming: 5 bases; J trimming: 1 base; junction bases outside the gene matches: 23. This CDR3 is 21 amino acids long. CDR1 is MNHEY and CDR2 is SMNVEV in the germline V gene (reference sequence). The chain's CDR3 is CASSPLRGRGVLSPSNQPQHF. The CDR3 region has the DNA TGTGCCAGCAGTCCCCTCCGGGGCAGGGGGGTCCTATCCCCCAGCAATCAGCCCCAGCATTTT.

V is TRBV25-1 and J is TRBJ1-3; TRBD1 agrees at 7 bases. Unmatched junction bases numbered 7, after V lost 3 bases and J lost 8 bases. This CDR3 is built from 14 residues. CDR1 and CDR2 (germline): MGHDK, SYGVNS. This CDR3 is CASSDRDSPDTIYF. CDR3 bases: TGTGCCAGCAGTGACCGGGACAGTCCGGACACCATATATTTT.

The chain is built from TRBV3-1 (or the pseudogene TRBV3-2) and TRBJ2-3; 12 bases are a match to TRBD2. Trimming removed 4 bases from V and 8 bases from J; junction bases left unmatched: 7. Germline V lookup: CDR1 LGHDT, CDR2 YNNKEL (reference sequence). This CDR3 is built from 15 residues. In DNA form, the CDR3 reads TGTGCCAGCAGCCCGCTAGCGGGAGGGGGAGGTACGCAGTATTTT. This sequence encodes CASSPLAGGGGTQYF.

The rearrangement uses TRBV24-1 and TRBJ2-5; TRBD1 matches 8 bases. The junction had 6 bases not matched to a gene; V was cut back by 11 bases and J by 5 bases. The germline V gene has CDR1 KGHDR and CDR2 SFDVKD. The length of the CDR3 is 12 residues. The CDR3 here is CASASGGETQYF. CDR3 coding DNA: TGTGCCAGCGCTTCAGGGGGCGAGACCCAGTACTTC.

The chain couples TRBV5-1 to TRBJ2-5; 14 bases align to TRBD2. CDR1 is SGHRS, CDR2 YFSETQ, per germline. This CDR3 contains 16 residues. The V gene end was trimmed by 4 bases and the J gene end by 5 bases; junction bases not matched to a gene: 7. The CDR3 protein is CASSQSGLAGDETQYF. The CDR3 DNA sequence: TGCGCCAGCAGCCAGTCGGGACTAGCGGGAGATGAGACCCAGTACTTC.

There are a few counts of this clone. This chain joins TRBV11-2 and TRBJ2-3; 7 positions match TRBD2. Germline CDR1 is SGHAT and CDR2 is FQNNGV. The CDR3 totals 14 residues. The V and J ends lost 5 bases and 2 bases, in that order; junction bases with no gene match: 4. The CDR3, as DNA: TGTGCCAGCAGCCCCGGGACTACCACAGATACGCAGTATTTT. Amino acids: CASSPGTTTDTQYF.

The chain carries TRBV29-1 and TRBJ1-1, with D unclear. Deletions cut 7 bases from V and 3 bases from J, with 12 bases between. CDR3 length: 12 amino acids. Germline V gene lookup returns CDR1 SQVTM and CDR2 ANQGSEA. CDR3 residues: CSGRALHTEAFF. CDR3 DNA sequence: TGCAGCGGTCGCGCCCTGCACACTGAAGCTTTCTTT.

The V and J genes are TRBV7-8 and TRBJ1-5; D is perhaps TRBD1 (6 bases). The V end lost 5 bases, the J end lost 6 bases, and 23 bases lay between the germline ends. The CDR3 loop spans 17 amino acids. CDR1 is SGHVS and CDR2 is FQNEAQ in the germline V gene. DNA for the CDR3: TGTGCCAGCAGCCGCAGCGGTGGTGGGGGCCGGTCTCAGCCCCAGCATTTT. It is translated as CASSRSGGGGRSQPQHF.

This clone was observed once. The chain has TRBV4-1 and TRBJ2-3; tentative D call: TRBD2 (5 bases). From germline, CDR1 is MGHRA and CDR2 YSYEKL. There are 16 residues in the CDR3. Trimming took 4 bases from V and 0 from J, leaving 14 bases between them. The CDR3 coding sequence is TGCGCCAGCAGCCCTGGACTGGGCCCTAGCACAGATACGCAGTATTTT. Protein product: CASSPGLGPSTDTQYF.

For the CDR3, the DNA is TGTGCCAGCAGCGTGTCTTGGGGAGGGAATGAAAAACTGTTTTTT. Translated, it gives CASSVSWGGNEKLFF. This chain links TRBV6-5 with TRBJ1-4; D is uncertain. CDR3 length equals 15 residues. Trimming took off 6 bases at V and 5 bases at J, with 16 bases between the two ends. CDR1 is MNHEY and CDR2 is SVGAGI in the germline V gene.

The V call is TRBV18, the J call TRBJ1-1; TRBD1 might be the D (5 bases). Germline CDR1 and CDR2: KGHSH and LQKENI. The CDR3 contains 14 residues. Trimming took off 3 bases at V and 8 bases at J, with 16 bases between the two ends. The CDR3 DNA follows: TGTGCCAGCTCACCGCCCTTTGGGGCAGGGGAAGCTTTCTTT. It encodes CASSPPFGAGEAFF.

This chain's CDR3 is CASSLVLGGHGGYTF. DNA of the CDR3: TGTGCCAGCAGCTTGGTTTTAGGGGGCCATGGCGGCTACACCTTC. J is TRBJ1-2 and V is TRBV5-6, with 7 bases that match TRBD1. V lost 0 bases, J lost 8 bases, and 10 bases stayed unmatched. The V gene's germline CDR1 is SGHDT and CDR2 YYEEEE. The CDR3 spans 15 residues.

In this sample, this clone turned up once. The gene calls are TRBV30 and TRBJ1-5; TRBD1 is a possible D gene (5 bases). Germline V gives CDR1 GTSNPN, CDR2 SVGIG (reference sequence). CDR3 length: 13 residues. V was clipped by 4 bases and J by 0 bases, with 7 bases between them. The CDR3 DNA follows: TGTGCCTGGAAGCAGGGTAGCAATCAGCCCCAGCATTTT. Its protein is CAWKQGSNQPQHF.

The chain employs TRBV6-6 and TRBJ2-7; TRBD2 aligns across 8 bases. CDR1 and CDR2 (germline): MNHNY, SVGAGI (reference sequence). The CDR3 consists of 17 residues. V trimming: 5 bases; J trimming: 0 bases; junction bases outside the gene matches: 12. The CDR3 loop reads CASSHGTSHERSYEQYV. As DNA, the CDR3 is TGTGCCAGCAGTCATGGGACTAGTCACGAACGCTCCTACGAGCAGTACGTC.

The rearrangement links TRBV6-5 to TRBJ1-5, with 11 positions matching TRBD1. J gave up 2 bases and V 9 bases, and 6 bases lay outside the gene matches. The CDR3 totals 15 residues. Germline V gene data show CDR1 as MNHEY and CDR2 as SVGAGI. Here the CDR3 reads CASWTGGFGNQPQHF. CDR3 nucleotides: TGTGCCAGTTGGACAGGGGGCTTTGGCAATCAGCCCCAGCATTTT.